The 11 T cell receptor beta chains given below trace back to one sample, sequenced in a study of T-cell reconstitution after alpha-beta-depleted transplantation in children. The TCRbeta library incorporated unique molecular identifiers. TCRdb re-called the PCR reads with MiXCR, one entry per CDR3 protein. The profile shows 190,000 or so distinct CDR3 sequences, 6% to 7% of them singletons. The sequenced sample was PBMCs from the stem cell graft donor, obtained from the stem cell graft. The receptor source for this set is a human donor who donated a stem cell graft to a child with Wiskott-Aldrich syndrome.

In this sample, this clonotype turned up many times. The chain has TRBV12-3 or TRBV12-4 and TRBJ1-5; 8 nucleotides match TRBD1. With V trimmed by 6 bases and J by 4 bases, 8 bases remained unmatched. The CDR3 contains 15 residues. The DNA for the CDR3 is TGTGCCAGCAGCTTGACAGGGGCTGTGAATCAGCCCCAGCATTTT. Translation gives CASSLTGAVNQPQHF.

This clonotype appeared many times. V gene TRBV6-5 combines with J gene TRBJ1-2; 7 nucleotides align to TRBD1. The CDR3 runs to 16 residues. Germline lookup yields CDR1 MNHEY and CDR2 SVGAGI. The ends lost 4 bases at V and 4 bases at J; junction bases unmatched: 12. CDR3 in DNA: TGTGCCAGCAGTTTTAGAACAGGGGCCAGCCCCTATGGCTACACCTTC. Protein: CASSFRTGASPYGYTF.

This clonotype was counted at least ten times. The chain employs TRBV12-3 or TRBV12-4 and TRBJ2-1; D unresolved. There are 13 residues in the CDR3. Trimming cost V 5 bases and J 12 bases, with 17 bases left between them. The CDR3 sequence: CASSPDPAVGQFF. CDR3 nucleotides: TGTGCCAGCAGTCCAGACCCCGCCGTGGGGCAGTTCTTC.

This clonotype appeared a few times. The rearrangement links TRBV19 to TRBJ2-1, with 7 bases fitting TRBD2. The CDR3 consists of 12 residues. The germline V gene encodes CDR1 LNHDA and CDR2 SQIVND (reference sequence). V lost 10 bases to trimming and J lost 3 bases; unmatched junction nucleotides: 3. CDR3 in amino acids: CATGGIYNEQFF. The CDR3 nucleotides are TGTGCCACCGGGGGGATCTACAATGAGCAGTTCTTC.

The chain uses TRBV24-1 and TRBJ2-6; no clear D. The CDR3 is 14 amino acids. V was pared by 4 bases and J by 4 bases, with 7 bases between. The V gene's germline CDR1 is KGHDR and CDR2 SFDVKD. For the CDR3, the DNA is TGTGCCACCAGTGAGGGCTCCGGGGCCAACGTCCTGACTTTC. It encodes CATSEGSGANVLTF.

This clonotype was counted at least ten times. The chain links TRBV12-3 or TRBV12-4 to TRBJ2-7, with 8 nucleotides matching TRBD2. V trimming: 3 bases; J trimming: 3 bases; junction bases outside the gene matches: 7. The CDR3 length is 15 residues. The CDR3 nucleotides are TGTGCCAGCAGTTTCCCCAGCGGGAGTAGCTACGAGCAGTACTTC. This codes for CASSFPSGSSYEQYF.

This clonotype was seen a few times. The chain is built from TRBV2 and TRBJ1-1; 7 bases fit TRBD1. Germline V gene data show CDR1 as SNHLY and CDR2 as FYNNEI. J was trimmed by 4 bases and V by 6 bases; bases with no gene match: 8. The CDR3 sequence is 14 residues long. This CDR3 reads CASSEQGPSTEAFF. CDR3 sequence (DNA): TGTGCCAGCAGCGAACAGGGGCCGAGCACTGAAGCTTTCTTT.

CDR3 DNA sequence: TGTGCCAGCAGCTTGGATGTAAGGGCCTACGAGCAGTACTTC. Amino acid sequence: CASSLDVRAYEQYF. The chain recombines TRBV5-5 with TRBJ2-7; D is uncertain. Trimming cost V 0 bases and J 2 bases, with 9 bases left between them. CDR1 SGHKS and CDR2 YYEKEE come from the germline V gene (reference sequence). This CDR3 has 14 residues.

The rearrangement links TRBV30 to TRBJ2-7; D not resolved. The germline gives CDR1 GTSNPN, CDR2 SVGIG (reference sequence). The length of the CDR3 is 14 residues. V lost 0 bases and J 5 bases, leaving 14 bases between the germline ends. CDR3 protein: CAWSVRRQAHEQYF. The CDR3 nucleotides read TGTGCCTGGAGTGTACGCCGTCAGGCCCACGAGCAGTACTTC.

This chain joins TRBV29-1 and TRBJ2-1; 7 bases fit TRBD1. V trimming: 2 bases; J trimming: 8 bases; junction bases outside the gene matches: 6. This CDR3 contains 13 residues. Germline values: CDR1 SQVTM, CDR2 ANQGSEA. CDR3 sequence (DNA): TGCAGCGTTGAACGAGACAGGGTCGATGAGCAGTTCTTC. This codes for CSVERDRVDEQFF.

In its sample, this clonotype was seen many times. CDR3 DNA sequence: TGTGCCACCAGCAGATACAATCAGCCCCAGCATTTT. Translated, it gives CATSRYNQPQHF. The chain employs TRBV15 and TRBJ1-5; D is uncertain. This CDR3 contains 12 residues. CDR1 is LNHNV and CDR2 is YYDKDF in the germline V gene (reference sequence). The V end was cut by 2 bases, the J end by 3 bases, with 2 bases between.